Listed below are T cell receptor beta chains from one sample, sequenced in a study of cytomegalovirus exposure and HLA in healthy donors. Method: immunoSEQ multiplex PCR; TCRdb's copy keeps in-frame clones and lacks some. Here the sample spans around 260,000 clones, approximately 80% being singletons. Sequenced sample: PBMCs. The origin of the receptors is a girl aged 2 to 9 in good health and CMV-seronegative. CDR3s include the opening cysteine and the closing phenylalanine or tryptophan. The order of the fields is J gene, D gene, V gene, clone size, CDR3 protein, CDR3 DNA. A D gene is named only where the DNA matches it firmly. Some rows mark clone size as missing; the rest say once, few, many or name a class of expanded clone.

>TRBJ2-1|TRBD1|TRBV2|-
CASRIQGAAYNEQFF
TGTGCCAGCCGGATACAGGGGGCGGCGTACAATGAGCAGTTCTTC
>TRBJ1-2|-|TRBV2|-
CASSVRVDYTF
TGTGCCAGCAGTGTCAGGGTTGACTACACCTTC
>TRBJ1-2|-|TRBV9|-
CASSARGGYTF
TGTGCCAGCAGCGCAAGAGGGGGCTACACCTTC
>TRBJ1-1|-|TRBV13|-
CASRSSGWNTEAFF
TGTGCCAGCAGGTCGTCCGGGTGGAACACTGAAGCTTTCTTT
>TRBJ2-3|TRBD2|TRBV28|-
CASSFSTSGRDTQYF
TGTGCCAGCAGTTTTTCGACTAGCGGGAGGGATACGCAGTATTTT
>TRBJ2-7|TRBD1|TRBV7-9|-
CASSPRPRTGAYEQYF
TGTGCCAGCAGCCCTCGCCCCCGGACAGGGGCCTACGAGCAGTACTTC
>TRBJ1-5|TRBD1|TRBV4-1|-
CASSLQGLVGQPQHF
TGCGCCAGCAGTCTACAGGGGCTCGTGGGGCAGCCCCAGCATTTT
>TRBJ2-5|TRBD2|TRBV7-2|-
CASSAQRGVETQYF
TGTGCCAGCAGCGCCCAGCGGGGGGTGGAGACCCAGTACTTC
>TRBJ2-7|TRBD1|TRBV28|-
CASNLGTGAAYEQYF
TGTGCCAGCAACCTTGGGACAGGTGCGGCCTACGAGCAGTACTTC
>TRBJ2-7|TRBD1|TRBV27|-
CASTSWSDRGPYEQYF
TGTGCCAGCACCTCCTGGTCGGACAGGGGGCCCTACGAGCAGTACTTC
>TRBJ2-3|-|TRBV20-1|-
CSAHTDTQYF
TGCAGTGCCCACACAGATACGCAGTATTTT
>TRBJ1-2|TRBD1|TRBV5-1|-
CASSLYRGNYGYTF
TGCGCCAGCAGCTTGTACAGGGGAAACTATGGCTACACCTTC
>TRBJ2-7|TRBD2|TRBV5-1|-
CASSLVGSASGRAGYEQYF
TGCGCCAGCAGCTTGGTAGGGTCAGCTAGCGGGAGGGCCGGGTACGAGCAGTACTTC
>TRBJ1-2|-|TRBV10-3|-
CAISAAAGGYTF
TGTGCCATCAGTGCGGCGGCGGGGGGCTACACCTTC
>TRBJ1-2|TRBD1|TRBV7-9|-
CASTSLTGEAYGYTF
TGTGCCAGCACCTCTTTGACAGGGGAGGCCTATGGCTACACCTTC
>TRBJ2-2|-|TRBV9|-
CASSVGGGTGELFF
TGTGCCAGCAGCGTAGGAGGGGGCACCGGGGAGCTGTTTTTT
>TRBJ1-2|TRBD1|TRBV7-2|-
CASSFPTGRKYGYTF
TGTGCCAGCAGCTTCCCGACAGGGAGGAAGTATGGCTACACCTTC
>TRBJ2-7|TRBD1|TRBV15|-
CATSRDRGPYAQYF
TGTGCCACCAGCAGAGATAGGGGGCCTTACGCGCAGTACTTC
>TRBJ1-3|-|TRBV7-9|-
CASSFPDSRSGNTIYF
TGTGCCAGCAGCTTCCCCGACAGTCGCTCTGGAAACACCATATATTTT
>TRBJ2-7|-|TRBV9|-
CASSQDILGNEQYF
TGTGCCAGCAGCCAGGACATCCTGGGGAACGAGCAGTACTTC
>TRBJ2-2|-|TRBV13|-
CASSPPRGNTGELFF
TGTGCCAGCAGCCCCCCCAGGGGAAACACCGGGGAGCTGTTTTTT
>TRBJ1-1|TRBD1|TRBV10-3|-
CAIRGQADTEAFF
TGTGCCATCAGGGGACAGGCTGACACTGAAGCTTTCTTT
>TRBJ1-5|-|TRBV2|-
CASSLGDNYQPQHF
TGTGCCAGCAGCTTAGGGGACAACTATCAGCCCCAGCATTTT
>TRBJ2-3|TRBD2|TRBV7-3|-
CASRDPSGGASDTQYF
TGTGCCAGCAGGGATCCTAGCGGGGGGGCGTCAGATACGCAGTATTTT
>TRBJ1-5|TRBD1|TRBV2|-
CASSDRTGIYQPQHF
TGTGCCAGCAGTGACAGGACAGGGATATATCAGCCCCAGCATTTT
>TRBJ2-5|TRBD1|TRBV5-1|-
CASSPDRGYTRETQYF
TGCGCCAGCAGCCCGGACAGGGGCTATACTAGGGAGACCCAGTACTTC
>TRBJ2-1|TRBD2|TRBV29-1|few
CSGWTSGYNEQFF
TGCAGCGGGTGGACTAGCGGGTACAATGAGCAGTTCTTC
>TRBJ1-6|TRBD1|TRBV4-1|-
CASSLLTGGNSPLHF
TGCGCCAGCAGCCTACTGACAGGGGGAAATTCACCCCTCCACTTT
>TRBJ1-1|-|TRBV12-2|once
CASRLKGQGAFLDTEAFF
TGTGCAAGTCGCTTGAAAGGACAGGGGGCATTTTTGGACACTGAAGCTTTCTTT
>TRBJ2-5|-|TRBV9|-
CASSVNDRTETQYF
TGTGCCAGCAGCGTTAACGACAGGACAGAGACCCAGTACTTC
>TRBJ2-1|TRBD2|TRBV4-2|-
CASSQVLAGVRSEQFF
TGTGCCAGCAGCCAAGTGCTAGCGGGAGTGCGGAGTGAGCAGTTCTTC
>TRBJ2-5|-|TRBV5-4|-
CASSLQGTTNSAQYF
TGTGCCAGCAGCTTGCAGGGGACCACAAACTCGGCGCAGTACTTC
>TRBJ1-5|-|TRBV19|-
CASSMSRANQPQHF
TGTGCCAGTAGTATGTCCAGGGCAAATCAGCCCCAGCATTTT
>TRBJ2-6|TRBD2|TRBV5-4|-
CASSLSGGPPRGANVLTF
TGTGCCAGCAGCCTTAGCGGGGGGCCTCCTAGAGGGGCCAACGTCCTGACTTTC
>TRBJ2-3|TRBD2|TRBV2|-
CASRGRTSGTRYF
TGTGCCAGCAGGGGTAGGACTAGCGGTACGCGGTATTTT
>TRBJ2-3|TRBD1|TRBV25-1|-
CASSVDRGGTDTQYF
TGTGCCAGCAGTGTAGACAGGGGGGGCACAGATACGCAGTATTTT
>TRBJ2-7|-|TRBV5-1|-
CASSLDPGTYEQYF
TGCGCCAGCAGCTTGGATCCGGGTACCTACGAGCAGTACTTC
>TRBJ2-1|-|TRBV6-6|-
CASSYSASPYNEQFF
TGTGCCAGCAGTTACTCAGCTAGCCCCTACAATGAGCAGTTCTTC
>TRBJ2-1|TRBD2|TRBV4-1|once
CASSMSGRTHNEQFF
TGCGCCAGCAGCATGAGCGGGAGAACCCACAATGAGCAGTTCTTC
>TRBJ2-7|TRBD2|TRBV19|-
CASRGIAGGPPYEQYF
TGTGCCAGTAGGGGGATAGCGGGAGGCCCCCCCTACGAGCAGTACTTC
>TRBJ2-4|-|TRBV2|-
CASRGVAGLGNIQYF
TGTGCCAGCAGAGGAGTGGCGGGCCTGGGAAACATTCAGTACTTC
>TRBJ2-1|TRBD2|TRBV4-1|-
CASSQGTSAGYNEQFF
TGCGCCAGCAGCCAAGGGACTAGCGCAGGATACAATGAGCAGTTCTTC
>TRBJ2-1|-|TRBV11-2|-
CASSRPRDLEYNEQFF
TGTGCCAGCAGCCGCCCGAGGGACTTAGAGTACAATGAGCAGTTCTTC
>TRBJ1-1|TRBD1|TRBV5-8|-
CASNRRRGLSSEAFF
TGTGCCAGCAACCGGCGGAGGGGGCTATCTTCTGAAGCTTTCTTT
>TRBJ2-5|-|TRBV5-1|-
CASSFYQETQYF
TGCGCCAGCAGCTTCTACCAAGAGACCCAGTACTTC
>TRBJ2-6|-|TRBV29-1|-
CSAATGQPSGANVLTF
TGCAGCGCCGCTACGGGACAACCCTCTGGGGCCAACGTCCTGACTTTC
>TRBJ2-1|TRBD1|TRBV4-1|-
CASSQPGQGHEQFF
TGCGCCAGCAGCCAGCCGGGACAGGGGCATGAGCAGTTCTTC
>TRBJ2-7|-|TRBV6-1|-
CASSDPLRQGLSYEQYF
TGTGCCAGCAGTGATCCCCTCCGACAGGGACTCTCCTACGAGCAGTACTTC
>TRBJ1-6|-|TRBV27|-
CASGRGGPNSPLHF
TGTGCCAGCGGCCGGGGGGGGCCAAATTCACCCCTCCACTTT
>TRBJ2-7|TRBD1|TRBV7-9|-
CASSLVDRGSYEQYF
TGTGCCAGCAGCTTAGTGGACAGGGGTTCCTACGAGCAGTACTTC
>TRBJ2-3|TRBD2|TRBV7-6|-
CASSLGVAGPDTQYF
TGTGCCAGCAGCTTAGGTGTAGCGGGTCCTGATACGCAGTATTTT
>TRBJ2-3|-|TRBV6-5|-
CASAYSGVADTQYF
TGTGCCAGCGCCTACTCGGGGGTGGCAGATACGCAGTATTTT
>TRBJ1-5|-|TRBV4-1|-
CASRAGAEYNQPQHF
TGCGCCAGCAGGGCCGGTGCGGAGTACAATCAGCCCCAGCATTTT
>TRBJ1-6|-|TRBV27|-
CASSFRGSTSPLHF
TGTGCCAGCAGTTTTCGGGGGTCCACCTCACCCCTCCACTTT
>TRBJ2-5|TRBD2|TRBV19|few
CASGGAGNQETQYF
TGTGCCAGCGGGGGAGCGGGGAACCAAGAGACCCAGTACTTC
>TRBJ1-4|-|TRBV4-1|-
CASSQPPGTQKLFF
TGCGCCAGCAGCCAACCACCCGGGACACAAAAACTGTTTTTT
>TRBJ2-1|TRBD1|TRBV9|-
CASSDRTGTGNNEQFF
TGTGCCAGCAGCGACCGAACCGGGACAGGAAACAATGAGCAGTTCTTC
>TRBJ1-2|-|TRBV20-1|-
CSASAQTGYTF
TGCAGTGCTAGTGCACAGACTGGCTACACCTTC
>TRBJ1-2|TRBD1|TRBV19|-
CASSGELTGGYGYTF
TGTGCCAGTAGTGGCGAACTGACAGGGGGCTATGGCTACACCTTC
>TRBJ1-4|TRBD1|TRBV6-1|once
CASSATGGLEKLFF
TGTGCCAGCAGTGCCACAGGGGGCCTGGAAAAACTGTTTTTT